Listed below are T cell receptor beta chains from one sample, sequenced in a study of response to subunit inactivated influenza vaccine. Each CDR3 protein is one row after TCRdb ran MiXCR on the RT-PCR reads. The sample has more than 200,000 distinct CDR3 sequences; 12% are singletons. Sample: non-naive T cells sorted from PBMCs, taken 14 to 15 days before vaccination. These receptors were obtained from a man over 45 who received an inactivated influenza vaccine. CDR3s include the opening cysteine and the closing phenylalanine or tryptophan. Each record gives: V gene, J gene, D gene, clone size, CDR3 protein, CDR3 DNA. D genes are given only for firm matches. Clone sizes are given selectively: once, few, many, or a class where the clone is expanded.

TRBV6-2/TRBV6-3	TRBJ2-2	TRBD2	.	CASSQFASGGPTGELFF	TGTGCCAGCAGTCAATTCGCTAGCGGGGGTCCCACCGGGGAGCTGTTTTTT
TRBV5-5	TRBJ1-5	TRBD1	many	CASSRTGGENQPQHF	TGTGCCAGCAGCCGGACAGGGGGAGAAAATCAGCCCCAGCATTTT
TRBV6-1	TRBJ1-1	TRBD1	few	CASSRGDRMNTEAFF	TGTGCCAGCAGTAGAGGGGACAGAATGAACACTGAAGCTTTCTTT
TRBV4-3	TRBJ2-2	TRBD2	many	CASSYGLAGGTNTGELFF	TGCGCCAGCAGCTACGGACTAGCGGGGGGGACCAACACCGGGGAGCTGTTTTTT
TRBV12-3/TRBV12-4	TRBJ1-6	.	.	CASSLSQGRSPLHF	TGTGCCAGCAGTTTAAGTCAGGGACGATCACCCCTCCACTTT
TRBV3-1	TRBJ2-4	.	few	CASSLKGSKNIQYF	TGTGCCAGCAGCCTCAAAGGGTCCAAAAACATTCAGTACTTC
TRBV7-3	TRBJ2-1	.	few	CASSLTFFTTNNEQFF	TGTGCCAGCAGCTTAACCTTTTTTACTACCAACAATGAGCAGTTCTTC
TRBV11-2	TRBJ2-5	TRBD1	many	CASSRGQTIQETQYF	TGTGCCAGCAGCCGGGGACAGACCATACAAGAGACCCAGTACTTC
TRBV19	TRBJ2-5	.	.	CASSIQDQETQYF	TGTGCCAGTAGTATCCAGGACCAAGAGACCCAGTACTTC
TRBV7-2	TRBJ1-1	.	many	CASSLKGQRNTEAFF	TGTGCCAGCAGCCTGAAGGGGCAGAGGAACACTGAAGCTTTCTTT
TRBV9	TRBJ2-1	TRBD2	.	CASSAERGLAGDYNEQFF	TGTGCCAGCAGCGCCGAAAGGGGACTAGCGGGGGACTACAATGAGCAGTTCTTC
TRBV2	TRBJ2-4	TRBD2	few	CASSEGGVAKNIQYF	TGTGCCAGCAGTGAGGGGGGGGTGGCCAAAAACATTCAGTACTTC
TRBV7-8	TRBJ2-7	.	many	CASSYTPRSPTYEQYF	TGTGCCAGCAGCTATACGCCCAGGTCCCCTACCTACGAGCAGTACTTC
TRBV3-1	TRBJ1-1	.	few	CASSQLQGNTEAFF	TGTGCCAGCAGCCAACTACAGGGTAACACTGAAGCTTTCTTT